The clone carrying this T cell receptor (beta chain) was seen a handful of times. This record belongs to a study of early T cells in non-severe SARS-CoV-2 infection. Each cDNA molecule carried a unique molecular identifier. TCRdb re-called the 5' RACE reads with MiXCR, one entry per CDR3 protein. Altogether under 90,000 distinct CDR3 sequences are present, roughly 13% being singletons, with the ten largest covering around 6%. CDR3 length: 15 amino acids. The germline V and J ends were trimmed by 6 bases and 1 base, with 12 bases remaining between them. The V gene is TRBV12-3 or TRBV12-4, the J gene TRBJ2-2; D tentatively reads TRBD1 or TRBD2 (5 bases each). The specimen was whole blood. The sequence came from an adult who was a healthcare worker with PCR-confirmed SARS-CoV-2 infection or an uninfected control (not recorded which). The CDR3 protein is CASRSGPMNTGELFF. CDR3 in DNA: TGTGCCAGCAGGTCGGGACCTATGAACACCGGGGAGCTGTTTTTT.